Sequencing of this T cell receptor beta chain was carried out in a study of Ad26.COV2.S vaccination and SARS-CoV-2 variants. General study results and limits: Participants given vaccine showed non-spike TCR breadth similar to that of placebo recipients.

Germline V gives CDR1 SGHVS, CDR2 FNYEAQ. Trimming removed 4 bases from V and 4 bases from J; junction bases left unmatched: 8. The CDR3 length is 15 residues. This clone has only a few counts. What it binds is unknown. Using immunoSEQ multiplex PCR, the repertoire was profiled, and TCRdb retains in-frame clones only, with some absent. Here the sample spans about 350,000 clones, 92% being singletons. Sequenced material: peripheral blood, taken after recovery from COVID-19. The chain combines TRBV7-6 with TRBJ1-2; 8 nucleotides match TRBD1. The source is a human donor who had recovered from COVID-19. CDR3 nucleotide sequence: TGTGCCAGCAGCTACGACAGGGGCGCTCTCTATGGCTACACCTTC. This encodes CASSYDRGALYGYTF. The full variable domain, its missing parts supplied by reference TRBV7-6 and TRBJ1-2, is GAGVSQSPRYKVTKRGQDVALRCDPISGHVSLYWYRQALGQGPEFLTYFNYEAQQDKSGLPNDRFSAERPEGSISTLTIQRTEQRDSAMYRCASSYDRGALYGYTFGSGTRLTVV.